One sample yielded the 9 T cell receptor beta chains listed below, sequenced in a study of T cells after yellow fever vaccination. TCRdb itself ran the 5' RACE reads through MiXCR, one entry per CDR3 protein. This sample has 150,000 or so distinct CDR3 sequences; over 7% occur once, and the top ten carry around 35%. Sample: CD8+ T cells sorted from PBMCs, taken 45 days after the yellow fever booster vaccination. The receptors originated from a man between 18 and 29 years old who received the YFV17D yellow fever vaccine.

The chain combines TRBV19 with TRBJ2-2; 10 bases fit TRBD2. J was trimmed by 2 bases and V by 4 bases; bases with no gene match: 4. CDR1 is LNHDA, CDR2 SQIVND, per germline (reference sequence). The CDR3 contains 16 residues. The CDR3 spells CASSTRTSGNTGELFF. The CDR3 bases are TGTGCCAGTAGTACCCGGACTAGCGGAAACACCGGGGAGCTGTTTTTT. Complete variable domain (other parts from reference TRBV19 and TRBJ2-2): DGGITQSPKYLFRKEGQNVTLSCEQNLNHDAMYWYRQDPGQGLRLIYYSQIVNDFQKGDIAEGYSVSREKKESFPLTVTSAQKNPTAFYLCASSTRTSGNTGELFFGEGSRLTVL.

The chain links TRBV12-3 or TRBV12-4 to TRBJ2-5, with no clear D. The length of the CDR3 is 16 residues. The V and J ends lost 3 bases and 3 bases respectively, with 17 bases between them. The CDR3 protein is CASSFRSLGNKETQYF. The CDR3 nucleotides are TGTGCCAGCAGTTTCCGTTCGTTGGGGAACAAAGAGACCCAGTACTTC.

In this sample, this clonotype turned up a few times. The rearrangement uses TRBV20-1 and TRBJ2-4; 8 bases map to TRBD2. The germline V gene encodes CDR1 DFQATT and CDR2 SNEGSKA (reference sequence). V was pared by 3 bases and J by 1 base, with 5 bases of the junction left unmatched. The CDR3 totals 15 residues. The CDR3 sequence is CSARRGATAKNIQYF. DNA for the CDR3: TGCAGTGCTAGGCGGGGGGCTACCGCCAAAAACATTCAGTACTTC.

V and J are TRBV6-5 and TRBJ2-5, with a weak D call TRBD2 (6 bases). CDR1 is MNHEY and CDR2 is SVGAGI in the germline V gene. V was clipped by 6 bases and J by 4 bases, with 15 bases between them. The CDR3 has 14 amino acids. The CDR3 is CASSPGGVGETQYF. As DNA, the CDR3 is TGTGCCAGCAGCCCCGGAGGGGTGGGAGAGACCCAGTACTTC.

This rearrangement joins TRBV5-6 to TRBJ1-6, with 10 bases matching TRBD1. CDR3 length equals 14 residues. V was clipped by 3 bases and J by 10 bases; unmatched bases: 4. Germline lookup yields CDR1 SGHDT and CDR2 YYEEEE. The CDR3 bases are TGTGCCAGCAGCTCCGACAGGGGGCAGTCACCCCTCCACTTT. Residues: CASSSDRGQSPLHF. The full variable domain, its missing parts supplied by reference TRBV5-6 and TRBJ1-6, is DAGVTQSPTHLIKTRGQQVTLRCSPKSGHDTVSWYQQALGQGPQFIFQYYEEEERQRGNFPDRFSGHQFPNYSSELNVNALLLGDSALYLCASSSDRGQSPLHFGNGTRLTVT.

This clonotype was recorded many times. The rearrangement uses TRBV12-3 or TRBV12-4 and TRBJ2-5, with TRBD2 identical over 10 bases. There are 15 residues in the CDR3. V shed 6 bases, J shed 4 bases, and the junction held 8 bases outside the gene matches. The CDR3 nucleotides read TGTGCCAGCAGGGCAACTAGCGGGGCTTCAGAGACCCAGTACTTC. As protein: CASRATSGASETQYF.

In regard to this clonotype: This clone may be a read error of a much larger clone one base away. V and J are TRBV7-9 and TRBJ2-7; D remains unclear. CDR3 length equals 14 residues. Germline CDR1 is SEHNR and CDR2 is FQNEAQ (reference sequence). The CDR3, as DNA: TGTGACAGCAGCTCGGCCTCCCCGAGCTACGAGCAGTACTTC. It is translated as CDSSSASPSYEQYF.

This clonotype came up many times. The chain couples TRBV5-1 to TRBJ2-5, with D tentatively TRBD2 (7 bases). The CDR3 totals 14 residues. Deletions cut 4 bases from V and 5 bases from J, with 15 bases between. Germline CDR1 SGHRS, CDR2 YFSETQ. The CDR3 loop is CASSAKGGPETQYF. The CDR3 DNA is TGCGCCAGCAGCGCGAAGGGGGGGCCGGAGACCCAGTACTTC.

The rearrangement uses TRBV7-8 and TRBJ1-2, with a tentative D call TRBD1 (5 bases). Germline V gene lookup returns CDR1 SGHVS and CDR2 FQNEAQ. V lost 5 bases, J lost 6 bases, and 19 bases lay in between. CDR3 length equals 15 residues. The CDR3 region has the DNA TGTGCCAGCAGCCTCCGGACATCGGCTTCCGATGGCTACACCTTC. It is translated as CASSLRTSASDGYTF.